Here is one T cell receptor (beta chain) with its context. What it binds is unknown. The sequencing template was cDNA reverse transcribed from extracted RNA. Clones were sequenced by immunoSEQ multiplex PCR, and TCRdb holds only the in-frame ones, with some missing. The table has 110,000 or so clones, roughly 68% seen once. A FACSAria was used to sort CD4+ and CD8+ T cells. These cells came from PBMCs. This sample is part of a study of CD8+ T cells in alopecia areata. The CDR3 extends over 16 amino acids. Per the germline V gene, CDR1 is SGHTA and CDR2 is FQGNSA. V shed 1 base and J 4 bases; nucleotides not matched to a gene: 6. General study points: Alopecia totalis/universalis scalp especially showed more expanded CD8+ clones than normal scalp. Scalp specimens additionally yield sequences from normal skin's resident alphabeta T cells.

V is TRBV7-2 and J is TRBJ2-5; 10 bases agree with TRBD2. The sequence derives from a human donor in good health. Sequencing was carried out using CD4+ T cells sorted from blood. The CDR3, as DNA: TGTGCCAGCAGCTTAGAGAAGCGGGGGGGCCGAGAGACCCAGTACTTC. It specifies CASSLEKRGGRETQYF.